This TCR beta chain came from a study of vaccination effects on CD4 cells after COVID-19. Study results and limitations: Relatively few convalescent patients took part in the study, which had no early post-infection timepoints. Late in the post-vaccination period, infection-induced and vaccine-induced clones underwent marked clonal contraction.

The trim removed 1 base at V and 3 bases at J, leaving 6 bases unmatched. The CDR3 spans 15 residues. From germline, CDR1 is GTSNPN and CDR2 SVGIG (reference sequence). The table lists this clone with a few counts. What it recognizes is unknown. Pools of viral peptides were used by the ViraFEST assay to expand antigen-specific CD4+ T cells ahead of sequencing. Subsequent to a culture period of around 10 days, CD4+ T cells were isolated. Absence of prior SARS-CoV-2 infection characterized the vaccine recipients, who showed negative nucleocapsid antibodies. Each well held about 2.1 million PBMC cultured with about 9.9 ug/ml peptides and approximately 11 IU/ml IL-2. On both days 3 and 7, half of the culture medium was replaced with IL-2 medium. TCRdb keeps only in-frame clones here, not all; method: immunoSEQ multiplex PCR. The sample includes 37,000 or so clones, under 70% of them seen just once.

The rearrangement links TRBV30 to TRBJ1-5; 7 bases map to TRBD1. The sequence came from a human donor who received a COVID-19 vaccine. The sequenced sample was CD4+ T cells from PBMCs cultured with HCoV-OC43 spike peptides, obtained before COVID-19 vaccination. Subset noted: HCoV-OC43 spike overlapping peptide pool stimulation. The CDR3 region has the DNA TGTGCCTGGAGTGAGGGGACAGTCCTCAATCAGCCCCAGCATTTT. Protein product: CAWSEGTVLNQPQHF.